Many counts were recorded for the clone carrying this T cell receptor beta chain. Unique molecular identifiers, one per molecule, were present on every TCR cDNA molecule. TCRdb reanalysed the 5' RACE reads using MiXCR and keeps one entry per CDR3 protein. The sample lists about 92,000 distinct CDR3 sequences; roughly 12% were seen once. Germline V gene lookup returns CDR1 MNHEY and CDR2 SVGEGT. V was cut by 8 bases and J by 1 base, with 14 bases left in between. This CDR3 is 14 amino acids long. This specimen belongs to a study of spatial heterogeneity in lung cancer. Study context: A consistent excess of beta-chain over alpha-chain sequences was detected.

The time point denotes: sample taken at primary tumor resection. Without sorting, whole RNA was sequenced from tumor, nontumor lung or frozen PBMC. The cohort: under 80 early-stage, untreated non-small cell lung cancer patients. The source is a male donor with early-stage non-small cell lung cancer. The chain combines TRBV6-2 or TRBV6-3 with TRBJ1-1; no firm D call. The sample was PBMCs, taken at surgery. CDR3 amino acids: CASLHRGRNTEAFF. CDR3 in DNA: TGTGCCAGCCTGCACCGGGGTAGGAACACTGAAGCTTTCTTT.